This T cell receptor beta chain comes out of a study of T cells after yellow fever vaccination. General study findings and limits: The appearance of a small share of clonotypes in both CD4 and CD8 compartments was observed.

Germline assignment: CDR1 SGHRS and CDR2 YFSETQ. The CDR3 runs to 14 residues. V was trimmed by 0 bases and J by 6 bases, leaving 10 bases between them. This clonotype was seen at least ten times. Its target is unknown. Using its own MiXCR run on the 5' RACE reads, TCRdb lists one record per CDR3 protein. The data show about 550,000 distinct CDR3 sequences, 15% to 20% seen once. The sample was PBMCs, taken 15 days after the yellow fever booster vaccination. This chain links TRBV5-1 with TRBJ2-1; D perhaps matches TRBD1 (6 bases). The origin of this receptor is a man under 40 who received the YFV17D yellow fever vaccine. CDR3 sequence: CASSLGQALNEQFF. CDR3 nucleotide sequence: TGCGCCAGCAGCTTGGGACAGGCCCTCAATGAGCAGTTCTTC.